The clone carrying this T cell receptor (beta chain) showed up just a few times. As yet, its antigen is unknown. The data derive from a study of early T cells in non-severe SARS-CoV-2 infection. Whole-study results and caveats: The matching step, a VDJdb search, favored anti-spike CD8 responses and missed private and CD4 specificities.

Individual cDNA molecules received unique molecular identifiers during library preparation. TCRdb independently ran MiXCR on the 5' RACE reads; one entry per CDR3 protein. The sample yields over 50,000 distinct CDR3 sequences, about a tenth seen once. Sequencing was done on a sample of whole blood. The TCR sequence derives from an adult who was a healthcare worker with PCR-confirmed SARS-CoV-2 infection or an uninfected control (not recorded which).

CDR3 nucleotide sequence: TGCAGCGTTTACAGGTCCAACAATGAGCAGTTCTTC. Its protein product is CSVYRSNNEQFF. V is TRBV29-1 and J is TRBJ2-1, with D perhaps TRBD1 (5 bases). The CDR3 runs 12 residues. The germline V gene encodes CDR1 SQVTM and CDR2 ANQGSEA. The ends were cut back, 5 bases at V and 5 bases at J, with 10 bases in the middle.